One T cell receptor beta chain is described in this entry. Here immunoSEQ multiplex PCR was the method, and the copy in TCRdb shows in-frame clones only, minus some. The sample records tens of thousands of clones, 85% to 90% being singletons. This sample is drawn from a study of blood T cell repertoires in COVID-19. The V end was cut by 6 bases, the J end by 0 bases, with 8 bases between. Germline-derived CDR1 and CDR2 are WNHNN and SYGVQD (reference sequence). This CDR3 region has 13 residues. The chain is built from TRBV10-1 and TRBJ1-1; D possibly corresponds to TRBD1 (6 bases). Sequenced: peripheral blood. The clonotype was recovered from a man aged 65-85 years with acute or convalescent COVID-19. CDR3 sequence (DNA): TGCGCCAGCAGAAGGGGGATGAACACTGAAGCTTTCTTT. Translation gives CASRRGMNTEAFF.